A selection of T cell receptor beta chains follows, all from one sample in a study of response to subunit inactivated influenza vaccine. One entry per CDR3 protein results from TCRdb running MiXCR on the RT-PCR reads. The sample yields about 570,000 distinct CDR3 sequences, around 11% seen once. These data were likewise used in another study, on T cells expressing NK-cell markers.

Specimen: PBMCs from blood, collected on the day of vaccination. Receptors were obtained from a man aged 45-60 years who received an inactivated influenza vaccine. The CDR3 runs from the conserved cysteine through the conserved F or W. The order of the fields is V gene, J gene, clone size, D gene, CDR3 length, CDR3 DNA, CDR3 protein. The D gene is left open where the match is weak. Where a row states a size, it is once, few, many or the class of an expanded clone; other rows omit it.

TRBV7-9	TRBJ2-1	NA	TRBD2	17	TGTGCCAGCAGCTTCCCCGTAGCGGGCCGCTCCTACAATGAGCAGTTCTTC	CASSFPVAGRSYNEQFF
TRBV7-8	TRBJ1-6	many	TRBD1	15	TGTGCCAGCAGCTGGAGGAGGACAGGGGATTCACCCCTCCACTTT	CASSWRRTGDSPLHF
TRBV30	TRBJ2-5	NA	NA	13	TGTGCCTGGACCCGCCGAGCTGGGGAGACCCAGTACTTC	CAWTRRAGETQYF
TRBV10-3	TRBJ2-3	few	NA	14	TGTGCCATCAGTGAGATGGCTTCCACAGATACGCAGTATTTT	CAISEMASTDTQYF
TRBV7-9	TRBJ2-3	many	NA	15	TGTGCCAGCAGCTTCACGTCGGTTAGCACAGATACGCAGTATTTT	CASSFTSVSTDTQYF
TRBV5-1	TRBJ2-5	NA	TRBD1	15	TGCGCCAGCAGCTCGGTCCCGGGACAGGGGGAGACCCAGTACTTC	CASSSVPGQGETQYF
TRBV5-1	TRBJ2-1	few	NA	15	TGCGCCAGCAGCCTGCCCGGCACGGGGGTCAATGAGCAGTTCTTC	CASSLPGTGVNEQFF
TRBV5-1	TRBJ2-6	NA	NA	16	TGCGCCAGCAGCTTGGTACGGACCTCTGGGGCCAACGTCCTGACTTTC	CASSLVRTSGANVLTF
TRBV6-1	TRBJ2-7	NA	TRBD1	15	TGTGCCAGCAGTAGGACAGGGTACAACTCCTACGAGCAGTACTTC	CASSRTGYNSYEQYF
TRBV6-2/TRBV6-3	TRBJ2-1	few	NA	18	TGTGCCAGCACCCAGAGGGGTAGCCTTAGGGTTAGTGACAATGAGCAGTTCTTC	CASTQRGSLRVSDNEQFF
TRBV7-9	TRBJ2-7	few	TRBD2	15	TGTGCCAGCAGCTTAGGTAGCGGGAACACCTACGAGCAGTACTTC	CASSLGSGNTYEQYF
TRBV5-1	TRBJ2-2	many	TRBD2	16	TGCGCCAGCAGCGGCACTAGCGAATTCAGCACCGGGGAGCTGTTTTTT	CASSGTSEFSTGELFF
TRBV20-1	TRBJ2-5	few	TRBD2	15	TGCAGTGCTCCTCGGCGGGAGGGCCCCCAAGAGACCCAGTACTTC	CSAPRREGPQETQYF
TRBV7-9	TRBJ2-1	NA	TRBD2	17	TGTGCCAGCAGCTCTCTCCTAGCGGGAGACACCTACAATGAGCAGTTCTTC	CASSSLLAGDTYNEQFF
TRBV3-1	TRBJ2-2	once	NA	14	TGTGCCAGCAGCTCCAGGACGGCCCCCGGGGAGCTGTTTTTT	CASSSRTAPGELFF
TRBV6-2/TRBV6-3	TRBJ1-5	few	NA	13	TGTGCCAGCAGACTTGATAGCAATCAGCCCCAGCATTTT	CASRLDSNQPQHF
TRBV5-1	TRBJ2-2	NA	TRBD1	16	TGCGCCAGCAGCACCGGACAGGAAGGAAACACCGGGGAGCTGTTTTTT	CASSTGQEGNTGELFF
TRBV13	TRBJ2-7	few	TRBD2	16	TGTGCCAGCAGCACCCAAAGGGTAGCGGGAGATTACGAGCAGTACTTC	CASSTQRVAGDYEQYF
TRBV29-1	TRBJ2-2	few	NA	14	TGCAGCGTTGATCGGGGATATAACACCGGGGAGCTGTTTTTT	CSVDRGYNTGELFF
TRBV12-3/TRBV12-4	TRBJ2-3	many	NA	14	TGTGCCAGCACCAGGACAGCGGCGACAGATACGCAGTATTTT	CASTRTAATDTQYF
TRBV6-1	TRBJ2-3	NA	NA	14	TGTGCCAGCCGGGAGACTAGAAGCACAGATACGCAGTATTTT	CASRETRSTDTQYF
TRBV7-9	TRBJ2-3	NA	TRBD1	14	TGTGCCAGCAGCTTAGGGACAGGGAGAGATACGCAGTATTTT	CASSLGTGRDTQYF
TRBV6-1	TRBJ2-5	NA	NA	16	TGTGCCAGCAGTCCCTCCGTTAGCGGTCGGGAGGAGACCCAGTACTTC	CASSPSVSGREETQYF
TRBV5-1	TRBJ2-3	few	NA	16	TGCGCCAGCAGCCCAGAGGGTGATTCAACCACAGATACGCAGTATTTT	CASSPEGDSTTDTQYF